This is a list of T cell receptor beta chains from one sample in a study of breast tumors, draining lymph nodes, adjacent tissues. TCRdb itself ran the multiplex PCR reads through MiXCR, one entry per CDR3 protein. The sample carries about 230,000 distinct CDR3 sequences, 32% recorded once. The source material was axillary lymph node tissue. Source of these receptors: a female donor with breast cancer. Some clones in this sample may be carry-over from other donors' samples. The CDR3 runs from the conserved cysteine through the conserved F or W. Fields, in order: D gene, J gene, V gene, clone size, CDR3 DNA, CDR3 protein. The D gene is left open where the match is weak. Some rows have no size entry. The others give once, few or many, or a class for an expanded clone.

TRBD1 TRBJ1-2 TRBV5-6 . TGTGCCAGCAGCCCCGGACAGGCCAGCTATGGCTGCACCTTC CASSPGQASYGCTF
. TRBJ1-1 TRBV5-5 few TGTGCCAGCAGCTTGTACGCAGGGAACACTGAAGCTTTCTTT CASSLYAGNTEAFF
. TRBJ2-2 TRBV9 many TGTGCCAGCAGCCCCCGGTCCACCGGGGAGCTGTTTTTT CASSPRSTGELFF
TRBD2 TRBJ2-1 TRBV7-9 many TGTGCCAGCAGCTTAGTTACTAGCGGGAGGCTCAGCTCCTACAATGAGCAGTTCTTC CASSLVTSGRLSSYNEQFF
. TRBJ1-2 TRBV7-2 many TGTGCCAGCAGCTTATTTTCGGGGGCTATCTATGGCTACACCTTC CASSLFSGAIYGYTF
TRBD1 TRBJ1-4 TRBV7-3 many TGTGCCAGCAGCTTACCCCCGACAGGGACTAATGAAAAACTGTTTTTT CASSLPPTGTNEKLFF
. TRBJ2-5 TRBV5-1 many TGCGCCAGCAGCCCGGATGCGGGACAAGAGACCCAGTACTTC CASSPDAGQETQYF
TRBD2 TRBJ2-5 TRBV15 many TGTGCCACCAGCAGAGATTCTGCGGGAGTCCAAGAGACCCAGTACTTC CATSRDSAGVQETQYF
. TRBJ1-1 TRBV27 . TGTGCCAGCAGTTTTGGGCGATCGAACACTGAAGCTTTCTTT CASSFGRSNTEAFF
. TRBJ1-5 TRBV18 many TGTGCCAGCTCACCGGCCCGCGATCAGCCCCAGCATTTT CASSPARDQPQHF
. TRBJ2-5 TRBV5-1 many TGCGCCAGCAGCCTCGGGACCCAGAGAGAGACCCAGTACTTC CASSLGTQRETQYF
. TRBJ1-2 TRBV29-1 many TGCAGCGTTGGAGGCTCCGGTGGCTATGGCTACACCTTC CSVGGSGGYGYTF
TRBD2 TRBJ2-5 TRBV29-1 . TGCAGCTTGGGGGGATGGGGGACTAGCGGCCAAGAGACCCAGTACTTC CSLGGWGTSGQETQYF
. TRBJ1-6 TRBV24-1 . TGTGCCACTACTAGCGGGGATAGCTCCTATAATTCACCCCTCCACTTT CATTSGDSSYNSPLHF
TRBD2 TRBJ2-6 TRBV7-8 once TGTGCCAGCAGCTCCTCGGCGGGGGGTTCGGGGGAGAGTTTATCTGGGGCCAACGTCCTGACTTTC CASSSSAGGSGESLSGANVLTF
. TRBJ2-7 TRBV20-1 many TGCAGTGCTAGAGAAAGCTTGCGGAGGAGCTCCTACGAGCAGTACTTC CSARESLRRSSYEQYF
TRBD2 TRBJ2-1 TRBV4-1 many TGCGCCAGCAGCCAAGAGAGGCTAGCGGGAGCCCATGAGCAGTTCTTC CASSQERLAGAHEQFF
TRBD1 TRBJ2-7 TRBV29-1 many TGCAGCGTTGACCACCTCCGGGACAGTCGATCCGAGCAGTACTTC CSVDHLRDSRSEQYF
. TRBJ2-7 TRBV6-1 few TGTGCCAGCAGTCTTAGACACCGCCTCTCCTACGAGCAGTACTTC CASSLRHRLSYEQYF
TRBD1 TRBJ1-2 TRBV5-1 . TGCGCCAGCAGCTCCCCCTACGGACAGGGCCATCCCGATGGCTACACCTTC CASSSPYGQGHPDGYTF
TRBD1 TRBJ1-4 TRBV12-3/TRBV12-4 many TGTGCCAGCAGTTACAGGGGGGCCAGGGAAAAACTGTTTTTT CASSYRGAREKLFF
TRBD2 TRBJ2-1 TRBV11-3 many TGTGCCAGCAAACCCCTAGCGGACTACAATGAGCAGTTCTTC CASKPLADYNEQFF
. TRBJ2-7 TRBV15 . TGTGCCACCAGCAAATCGGACGGTTCCTACGAGCAGTACTTC CATSKSDGSYEQYF
. TRBJ1-1 TRBV9 . TGTGCCAGCAGCCAACAACGACGGATGAACACTGAAGCTTTCTTT CASSQQRRMNTEAFF
. TRBJ1-1 TRBV5-1 . TGCGCCAGCAGTCAAGGGGGGGGTATTGCAAGGACTGAAGCTTTCTTT CASSQGGGIARTEAFF
. TRBJ2-4 TRBV30 . TGTGCCTGTCTCCGGGGGAACATTCAGTACTTC CACLRGNIQYF